The clone carrying this TCR beta chain was recorded many times. Its antigen is not identified. The time point here: newly diagnosed GD, antithyroid drugs for less than 3 months. The authors made the TCR library using RNA they extracted from PBMCs. These data are taken from a study of regulatory T cells in long-lasting Graves disease. Study-wide findings and caveats: Among the persistent patients, 2,500 to 3,000 public clonotypes were shared, more than the roughly 900 shared among new patients. Persistent Graves' patients possessed reduced TCR diversity relative to recently diagnosed ones. Persistent disease exhibited a predilection for TRBV28, TRBJ1-2 and TRBJ2-5.

Construction of the TCR beta libraries employed iRepertoire HTBI primers in conjunction with Arm-PCR of CDR3 regions. From the multiplex PCR reads, TCRdb called clonotypes with MiXCR, one entry per CDR3 protein. Of hundreds of thousands of distinct CDR3 sequences listed, 15% to 18% are singletons. V shed 7 bases and J 0 bases; nucleotides not matched to a gene: 10. This CDR3 has 16 amino acids. The germline V gene has CDR1 ENHRY and CDR2 SYGVKD. The chain joins TRBV10-3 to TRBJ2-3, with 7 bases matching TRBD2. This clonotype was obtained from a female donor with Graves disease. The sample here was peripheral blood mononuclear cells (PBMCs), taken at new diagnosis, from a patient treated with antithyroid drugs. CDR3 residues: CAIKGSGLTSTDTQYF. CDR3 nucleotide sequence: TGTGCCATCAAGGGTAGCGGGCTTACTAGCACAGATACGCAGTATTTT.